A single sample gave rise to the 4 T cell receptor beta chains below, sequenced in a study of T cell responses to AZD1222 COVID-19 vaccine. Data came from immunoSEQ multiplex PCR; TCRdb stores just in-frame clones and leaves some out. The table records 130,000 to 150,000 clones, about nine tenths of them present only once. The material was peripheral blood, obtained on day 0 of AZD1222 vaccination. The receptors here all came from an adult in good health.

The CDR3 here is CASSLVWGNQPQHF. The CDR3 DNA reads as TGTGCCAGCAGCTTAGTGTGGGGCAATCAGCCCCAGCATTTT. This rearrangement joins TRBV7-8 to TRBJ1-5; D gene unclear. CDR3 length: 14 amino acids. Trimming shortened V by 1 base and J by 2 bases, and 6 bases separated the two germline ends. The germline V gene has CDR1 SGHVS and CDR2 FQNEAQ.

The CDR3 DNA is TGTGCCAGCAGAATGGAAGAGACCCAGTACTTC. Its translation is CASRMEETQYF. The chain uses TRBV3-1 (or the pseudogene TRBV3-2) and TRBJ2-5; D is unresolved. The V and J ends lost 6 bases and 3 bases respectively, with 5 bases between them. Per the germline V gene, CDR1 is LGHDT and CDR2 is YNNKEL (reference sequence). The CDR3 is made up of 11 amino acids.

This clone was found a few times. J is TRBJ1-2 and V is TRBV7-9, with D hard to call. Germline CDR1 and CDR2: SEHNR and FQNEAQ (reference sequence). CDR3 length: 14 amino acids. V was shortened by 0 bases and J by 4 bases, with 9 bases between the two germline ends. The CDR3 DNA is TGTGCCAGCAGCTTAGCGTTCGAAAGCTATGGCTACACCTTC. Translating it yields CASSLAFESYGYTF.

This chain connects TRBV10-3 to TRBJ2-1; D may be TRBD2 (6 bases). Germline CDR1 ENHRY, CDR2 SYGVKD. V was cut by 3 bases and J by 7 bases, with 22 bases left in between. The CDR3 contains 17 residues. CDR3 bases: TGTGCCATCAGTGATCGGCCGGGTAGCGGACCTAGGAATGAGCAGTTCTTC. It specifies CAISDRPGSGPRNEQFF.